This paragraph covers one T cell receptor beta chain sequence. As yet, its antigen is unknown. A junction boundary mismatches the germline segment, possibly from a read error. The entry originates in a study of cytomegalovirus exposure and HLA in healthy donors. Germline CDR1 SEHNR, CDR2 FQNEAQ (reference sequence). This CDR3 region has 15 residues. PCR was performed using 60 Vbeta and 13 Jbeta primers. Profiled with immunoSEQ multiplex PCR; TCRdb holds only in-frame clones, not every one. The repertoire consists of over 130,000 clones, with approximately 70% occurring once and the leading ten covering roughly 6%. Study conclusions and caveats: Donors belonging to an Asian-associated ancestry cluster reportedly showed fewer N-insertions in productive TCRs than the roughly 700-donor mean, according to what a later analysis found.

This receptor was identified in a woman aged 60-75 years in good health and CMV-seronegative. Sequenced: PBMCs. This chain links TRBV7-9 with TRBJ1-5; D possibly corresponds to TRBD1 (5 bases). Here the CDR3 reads CSSSLAAGRNQPQHF. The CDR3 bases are TGTTCCAGCAGCTTAGCAGCGGGACGAAATCAGCCCCAGCATTTT.